This T cell receptor beta chain appears in the sequencing data of a study of T cell changes during pregnancy in multiple sclerosis. The CDR3 extends over 16 amino acids. After removal of 7 bases from V and 5 bases from J, the junction contained 9 bases not matched to a gene. CDR1 is LNHDA and CDR2 is SQIVND in the germline V gene (reference sequence). Clones were read by immunoSEQ multiplex PCR, and TCRdb kept only the in-frame ones, dropping some. Among under 35,000 clones listed, around 90% were seen once. The V and J genes are TRBV19 and TRBJ2-1; 12 nucleotides match TRBD2. The sequence derives from a female donor in good health, enrolled as a control in a pregnancy study. The material sequenced was CD4+ T cells from peripheral blood mononuclear cells, taken in the third trimester of pregnancy. Written as DNA, the CDR3 is TGTGCCAGTACCATGACTAGCGGGAGTCTGGACAATGAGCAGTTCTTC. Translated, it gives CASTMTSGSLDNEQFF. The entire variable domain, with the rest obtained from reference TRBV19 and TRBJ2-1, is as follows: DGGITQSPKYLFRKEGQNVTLSCEQNLNHDAMYWYRQDPGQGLRLIYYSQIVNDFQKGDIAEGYSVSREKKESFPLTVTSAQKNPTAFYLCASTMTSGSLDNEQFFGPGTRLTVL.